These T cell receptor beta chains were read from a single sample in a study of regulatory T cells in long-lasting Graves disease. TCRdb independently ran MiXCR on the multiplex PCR reads; one entry per CDR3 protein. The data show 600,000 to 650,000 distinct CDR3 sequences, approximately 15% seen once. This same sample was also part of a study on T cells in Graves' hyperthyroidism and ophthalmopathy.

The material sequenced was peripheral blood mononuclear cells (PBMCs), taken at new diagnosis, from a patient treated with antithyroid drugs. Receptors were obtained from a woman in her twenties or thirties with Graves disease. The CDR3 runs from the conserved cysteine through the conserved F or W. A D gene is named only where the DNA matches it firmly. The size field is filled for only some rows; it gives once, few, many or a size class.

v_call	d_call	j_call	clone_size	cdr3_nt	cdr3_aa
TRBV5-1	.	TRBJ2-5	.	TGCGCCAGCAGTGTACGGACAGACCAAGAGACCCAGTACTTC	CASSVRTDQETQYF
TRBV5-1	.	TRBJ2-7	.	TGCGCCAGCAGGGACGATCTCGACGAGCAGTACTTC	CASRDDLDEQYF
TRBV4-1	.	TRBJ2-3	.	TGCGCCAGCAGCCAAGTCCCGGCCAGCCTAGCGTCAGATACGCAGTATTTT	CASSQVPASLASDTQYF
TRBV6-1	.	TRBJ2-7	.	TGTGCCAGCAGTGAAGCTGTCTACGAGCAGTACTTC	CASSEAVYEQYF
TRBV28	.	TRBJ2-7	many	TGTGCCAGCAGTTTTCACGGGGGTGGGTACGAGCAGTACTTC	CASSFHGGGYEQYF
TRBV28	.	TRBJ1-1	many	TGTGCCAGCAGTTTTGGGGCAGCCCTGAACACTGAAGCTTTCTTT	CASSFGAALNTEAFF
TRBV15	.	TRBJ1-3	.	TGTGCCACCAGCAGAGCTTCAAACACCATATATTTT	CATSRASNTIYF
TRBV6-1	.	TRBJ2-2	few	TGTGCCAGCAGTGAATTGGGGGGCACCGGGGAGCTGTTTTTT	CASSELGGTGELFF
TRBV12-3/TRBV12-4	.	TRBJ1-5	few	TGTGCCAGCAGTTTAGATCCCTTGCCCCAGCATTTT	CASSLDPLPQHF
TRBV20-1	.	TRBJ1-6	few	TGCAGTGCTAGGCCCTCCTATAATTCACCCCTCCACTTT	CSARPSYNSPLHF
TRBV5-1	TRBD1	TRBJ2-3	many	TGCGCCAGCAGCTTGGAAGGACAGGGGCCCACAGATACGCAGTATTTT	CASSLEGQGPTDTQYF
TRBV28	.	TRBJ1-5	many	TGTGCCAGCAGTTTAGGGTCCCGGGATCAGCCCCAGCATTTT	CASSLGSRDQPQHF
TRBV14	TRBD1	TRBJ1-5	few	TGTGCCAGCAGCCGGGACAGTCATAGCAATCAGCCCCAGCATTTT	CASSRDSHSNQPQHF
TRBV6-1	.	TRBJ2-7	.	TGTGCCAGCAGCCGTATGGATCTTTACGAGCAGTACTTC	CASSRMDLYEQYF
TRBV27	TRBD1	TRBJ2-2	few	TGTGCCAGCAGTTTGTCCGGACAGGTGAACACCGGGGAGCTGTTTTTT	CASSLSGQVNTGELFF
TRBV2	.	TRBJ1-1	many	TGTGCCAGCAGCTTCGCAGGGCTGGCTGAAGCTTTCTTT	CASSFAGLAEAFF
TRBV28	.	TRBJ2-7	many	TGTGCCAGCAGTCCCCCCAGTTACTCCTACGAGCAGTACTTC	CASSPPSYSYEQYF
TRBV7-3	TRBD2	TRBJ2-1	.	TGTGCCAGCAGCTTGACTAGCGGGGGGTTTAACGCGCAGTTCTTC	CASSLTSGGFNAQFF
TRBV5-1	.	TRBJ2-7	few	TGCGCCAGCACACCGCAAGAGGGACGACAGTACTTC	CASTPQEGRQYF
TRBV19	.	TRBJ1-2	few	TGTGCCAGTAGGGCGACAGTGGCGGACAACTATGGCTACACCTTC	CASRATVADNYGYTF
TRBV18	.	TRBJ1-2	.	TGTGCCAGCTCACCCAATATAGGCGACTATGGCTACACCTTC	CASSPNIGDYGYTF
TRBV28	TRBD1	TRBJ1-1	.	TGTGCCACCATACCAGGGGGCCTTCAGGAGGCTTTCTTT	CATIPGGLQEAFF
TRBV18	TRBD1	TRBJ2-1	.	TGTGCCAGCTCACCACCCAGACAGGGTTCCTCCTACAATGAGCAGTTCTTC	CASSPPRQGSSYNEQFF
TRBV6-2/TRBV6-3	.	TRBJ1-3	.	TGTGCCAGCAGTTCGCAGGGGAACGCTGGAAACACCATATATTTT	CASSSQGNAGNTIYF
TRBV6-7	TRBD2	TRBJ2-5	few	TGTGCCAGCAGTCATACAATCCGGGGGGGACGAGAGACCCAGTACTTC	CASSHTIRGGRETQYF
TRBV5-1	TRBD2	TRBJ2-1	few	TGCGCCAGCGGGGACGGACTAGCCAATGAGCAGTTCTTC	CASGDGLANEQFF
TRBV5-4	.	TRBJ2-3	few	TGTGCCAGCAGCTCGGAGGTTGCAGATACGCAGTATTTT	CASSSEVADTQYF
TRBV12-3/TRBV12-4	.	TRBJ2-7	many	TGTGCCAGCAGGGGGGACCAACACTCCTACGAGCAGTACTTC	CASRGDQHSYEQYF
TRBV5-1	.	TRBJ1-5	few	TGCGCCAGCAGCTTGGGACCTAATGGGGGACAGCCCCAGCATTTT	CASSLGPNGGQPQHF
TRBV15	TRBD1	TRBJ2-7	many	TGTGCCACCAGCTTGGGACAGACCTACGAGCAGTACTTC	CATSLGQTYEQYF
TRBV12-3/TRBV12-4	TRBD1	TRBJ2-7	.	TGTGCCAGCAGGCCCACCGGGACAGGGATACGGGAGCAGTACTTC	CASRPTGTGIREQYF
TRBV2	TRBD1	TRBJ2-2	many	TGTGCCAGCAGACCTAGACAGGGGGGCACCGGGGAGCTGTTTTTT	CASRPRQGGTGELFF
TRBV25-1	.	TRBJ2-3	.	TGTGCCAGCAGTGAGGAAGTGGAACTTTCAGATACGCAGTATTTT	CASSEEVELSDTQYF
TRBV3-1	.	TRBJ1-2	.	TGTGCCAGCAGCCAAGCGACAGGCGACTATGGCTACACCTTC	CASSQATGDYGYTF
TRBV15	.	TRBJ1-2	many	TGTGCCACCAGCAGAGTTGGGGGCTCTAACTATGGCTACACCTTC	CATSRVGGSNYGYTF
TRBV7-2	TRBD2	TRBJ2-1	.	TGTGCCAGCAGCTTAGCGGCGGGAGCAAATGAGCAGTTCTTC	CASSLAAGANEQFF
TRBV24-1	.	TRBJ2-1	few	TGTGCCACCAGTCACCTTGCGGGGAGCGGCTACAATGAGCAGTTCTTC	CATSHLAGSGYNEQFF
TRBV7-9	.	TRBJ1-2	many	TGTGCCAGCAGCCACGGACAGAGCTATGGCTACACCTTC	CASSHGQSYGYTF
TRBV7-2	.	TRBJ2-1	many	TGTGCCAGCAGCTCCGACTCAGTTGGGCAGTTCTTC	CASSSDSVGQFF
TRBV5-1	.	TRBJ1-4	few	TGCGCCAGCAGTACGGGCGGGAATGAAAAACTGTTTTTT	CASSTGGNEKLFF